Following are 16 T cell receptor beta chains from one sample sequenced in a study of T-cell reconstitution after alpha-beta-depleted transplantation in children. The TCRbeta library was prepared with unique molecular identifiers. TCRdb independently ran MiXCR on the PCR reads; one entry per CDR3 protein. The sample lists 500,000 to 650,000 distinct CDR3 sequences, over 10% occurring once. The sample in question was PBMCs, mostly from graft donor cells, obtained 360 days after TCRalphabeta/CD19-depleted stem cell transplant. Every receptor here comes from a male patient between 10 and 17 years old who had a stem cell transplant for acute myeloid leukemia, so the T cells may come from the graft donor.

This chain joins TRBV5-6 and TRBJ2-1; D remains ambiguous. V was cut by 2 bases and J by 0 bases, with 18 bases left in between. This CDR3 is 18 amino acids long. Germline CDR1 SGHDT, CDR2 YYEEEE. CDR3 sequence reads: CASSLLLVSPSSYNEQFF. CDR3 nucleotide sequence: TGTGCCAGCAGCTTATTGCTAGTATCCCCAAGCTCCTACAATGAGCAGTTCTTC.

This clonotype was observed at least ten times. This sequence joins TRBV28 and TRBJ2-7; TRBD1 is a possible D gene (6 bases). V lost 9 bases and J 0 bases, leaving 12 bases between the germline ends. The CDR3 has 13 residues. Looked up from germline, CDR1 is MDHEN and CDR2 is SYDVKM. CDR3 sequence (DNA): TGTGCCAGTTCAAGGGACACCTCCTACGAGCAGTACTTC. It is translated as CASSRDTSYEQYF.

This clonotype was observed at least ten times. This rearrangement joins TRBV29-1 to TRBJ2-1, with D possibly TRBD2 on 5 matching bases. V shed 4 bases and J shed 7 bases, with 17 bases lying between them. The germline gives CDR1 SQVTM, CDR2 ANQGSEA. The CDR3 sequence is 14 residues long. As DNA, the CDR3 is TGCAGCGTTGTGTGGTCGATGGGAGTGAATGAGCAGTTCTTC. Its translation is CSVVWSMGVNEQFF.

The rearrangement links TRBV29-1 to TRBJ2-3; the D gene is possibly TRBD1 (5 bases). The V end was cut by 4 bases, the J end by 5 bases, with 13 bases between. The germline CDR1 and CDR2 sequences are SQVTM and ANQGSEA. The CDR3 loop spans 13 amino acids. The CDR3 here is CSVVKGSGDTQYF. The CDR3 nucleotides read TGCAGCGTTGTCAAGGGGTCAGGAGATACGCAGTATTTT.

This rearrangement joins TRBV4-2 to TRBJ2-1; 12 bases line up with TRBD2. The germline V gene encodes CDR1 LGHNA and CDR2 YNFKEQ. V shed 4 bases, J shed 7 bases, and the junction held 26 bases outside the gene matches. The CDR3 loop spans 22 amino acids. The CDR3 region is CASSLGMPDTTLAGGPLNEQFF. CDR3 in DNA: TGTGCCAGCAGCCTTGGAATGCCGGACACCACCCTAGCGGGAGGGCCGTTAAATGAGCAGTTCTTC.

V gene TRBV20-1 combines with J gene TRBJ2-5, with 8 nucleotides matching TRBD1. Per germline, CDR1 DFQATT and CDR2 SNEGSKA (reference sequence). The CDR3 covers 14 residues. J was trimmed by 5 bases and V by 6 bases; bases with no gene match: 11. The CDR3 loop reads CSALLDRAVETQYF. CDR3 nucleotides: TGCAGTGCCCTTCTGGACAGGGCAGTCGAGACCCAGTACTTC.

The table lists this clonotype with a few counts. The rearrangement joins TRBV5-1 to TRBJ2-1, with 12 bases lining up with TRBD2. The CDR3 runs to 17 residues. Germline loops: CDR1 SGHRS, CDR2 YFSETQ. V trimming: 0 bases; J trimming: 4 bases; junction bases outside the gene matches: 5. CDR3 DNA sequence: TGCGCCAGCAGCTTGGTTGCTAGCGGGAGGGAGTACAATGAGCAGTTCTTC. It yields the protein CASSLVASGREYNEQFF.

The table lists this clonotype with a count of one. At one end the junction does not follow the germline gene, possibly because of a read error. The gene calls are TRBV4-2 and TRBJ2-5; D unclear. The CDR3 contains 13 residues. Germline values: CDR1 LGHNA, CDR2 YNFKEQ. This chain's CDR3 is CARSPAVGETQYF. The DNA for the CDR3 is TGTGCCAGGAGCCCTGCGGTAGGGGAGACCCAGTACTTC.

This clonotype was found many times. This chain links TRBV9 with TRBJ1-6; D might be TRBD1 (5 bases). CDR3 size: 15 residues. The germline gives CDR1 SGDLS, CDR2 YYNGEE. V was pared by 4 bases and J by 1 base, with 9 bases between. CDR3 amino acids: CASSPRGSYNSPLHF. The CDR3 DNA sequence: TGTGCCAGCAGCCCCCGGGGGTCCTATAATTCACCCCTCCACTTT. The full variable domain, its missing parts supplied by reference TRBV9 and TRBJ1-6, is DSGVTQTPKHLITATGQRVTLRCSPRSGDLSVYWYQQSLDQGLQFLIQYYNGEERAKGNILERFSAQQFPDLHSELNLSSLELGDSALYFCASSPRGSYNSPLHFGNGTRLTVT.

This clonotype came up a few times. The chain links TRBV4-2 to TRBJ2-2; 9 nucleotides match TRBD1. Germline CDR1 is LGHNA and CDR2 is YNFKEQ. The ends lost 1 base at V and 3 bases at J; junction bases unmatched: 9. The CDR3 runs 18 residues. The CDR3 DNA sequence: TGTGCCAGCAGCCAAGCAAACGGACAGGGGACCTACACCGGGGAGCTGTTTTTT. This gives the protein CASSQANGQGTYTGELFF.

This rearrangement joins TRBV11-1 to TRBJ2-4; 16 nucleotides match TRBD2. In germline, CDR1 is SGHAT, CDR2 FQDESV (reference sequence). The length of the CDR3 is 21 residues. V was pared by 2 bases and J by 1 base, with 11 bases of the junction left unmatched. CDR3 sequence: CASSLYQGLAGGPLAKNIQYF. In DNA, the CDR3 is TGTGCCAGCAGCTTATACCAGGGACTAGCGGGAGGGCCCCTGGCCAAAAACATTCAGTACTTC.

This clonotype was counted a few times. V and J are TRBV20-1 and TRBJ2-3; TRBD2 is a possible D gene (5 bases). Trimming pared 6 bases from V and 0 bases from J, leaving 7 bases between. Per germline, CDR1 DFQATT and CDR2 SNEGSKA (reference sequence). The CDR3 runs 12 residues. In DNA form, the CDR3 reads TGCAGTGCCTGGACTAGCACAGATACGCAGTATTTT. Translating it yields CSAWTSTDTQYF.

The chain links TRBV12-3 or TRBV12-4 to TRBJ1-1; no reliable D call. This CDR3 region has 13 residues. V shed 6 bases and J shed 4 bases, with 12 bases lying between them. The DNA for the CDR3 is TGTGCCAGCAGACAAGGCCTTGGCACTGAAGCTTTCTTT. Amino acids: CASRQGLGTEAFF.

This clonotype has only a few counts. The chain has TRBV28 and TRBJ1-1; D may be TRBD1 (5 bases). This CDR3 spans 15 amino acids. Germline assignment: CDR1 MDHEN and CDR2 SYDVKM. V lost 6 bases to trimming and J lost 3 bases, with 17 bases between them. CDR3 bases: TGTGCCAGCAGCCCCCCGTGGGAAGGGGACACTGAAGCTTTCTTT. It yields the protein CASSPPWEGDTEAFF.

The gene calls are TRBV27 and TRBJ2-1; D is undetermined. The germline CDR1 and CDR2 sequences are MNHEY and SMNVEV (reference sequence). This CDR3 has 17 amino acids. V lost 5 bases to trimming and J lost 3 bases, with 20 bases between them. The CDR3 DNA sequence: TGTGCCAGCAGTATCAACCAGAGGTTCTTGATCTACAATGAGCAGTTCTTC. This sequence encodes CASSINQRFLIYNEQFF.

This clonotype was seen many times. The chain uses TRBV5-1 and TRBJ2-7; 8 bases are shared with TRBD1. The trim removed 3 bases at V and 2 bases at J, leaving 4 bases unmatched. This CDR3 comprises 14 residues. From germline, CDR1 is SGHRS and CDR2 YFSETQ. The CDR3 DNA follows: TGCGCCAGCAGCTCTGGGACAGGAACCTACGAGCAGTACTTC. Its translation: CASSSGTGTYEQYF.